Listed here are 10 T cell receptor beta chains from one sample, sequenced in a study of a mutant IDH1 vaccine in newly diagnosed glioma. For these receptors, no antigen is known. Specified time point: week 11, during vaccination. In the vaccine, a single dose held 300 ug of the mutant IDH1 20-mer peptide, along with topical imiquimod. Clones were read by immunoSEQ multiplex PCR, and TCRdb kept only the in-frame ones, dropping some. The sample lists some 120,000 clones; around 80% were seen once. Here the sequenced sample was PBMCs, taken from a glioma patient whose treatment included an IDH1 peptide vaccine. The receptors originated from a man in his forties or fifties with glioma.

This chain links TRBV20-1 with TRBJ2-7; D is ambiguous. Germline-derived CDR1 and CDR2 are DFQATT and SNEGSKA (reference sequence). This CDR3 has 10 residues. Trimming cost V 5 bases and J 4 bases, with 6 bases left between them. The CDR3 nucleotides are TGCAGTGCTGGCGAATACGAGCAGTACTTC. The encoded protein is CSAGEYEQYF.

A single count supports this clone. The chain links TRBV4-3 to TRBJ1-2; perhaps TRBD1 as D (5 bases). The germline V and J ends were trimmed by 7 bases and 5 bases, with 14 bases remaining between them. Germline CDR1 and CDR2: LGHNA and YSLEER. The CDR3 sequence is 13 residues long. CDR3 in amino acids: CASKRAGQYGYTF. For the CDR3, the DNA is TGCGCCAGCAAGCGGGCAGGGCAATATGGCTACACCTTC.

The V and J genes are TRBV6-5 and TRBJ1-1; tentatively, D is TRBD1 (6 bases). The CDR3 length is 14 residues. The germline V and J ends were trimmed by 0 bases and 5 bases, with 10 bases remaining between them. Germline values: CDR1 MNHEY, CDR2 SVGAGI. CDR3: CASSYSQGKTEAFF. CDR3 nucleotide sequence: TGTGCCAGCAGTTACTCTCAGGGGAAGACTGAAGCTTTCTTT.

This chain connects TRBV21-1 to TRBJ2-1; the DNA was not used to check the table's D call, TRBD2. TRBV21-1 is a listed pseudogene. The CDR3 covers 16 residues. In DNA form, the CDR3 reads TGTGCCAGCAGCCCAAAGGGGACTAGCGGGAGGAATGAGCAGTTCTTC. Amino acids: CASSPKGTSGRNEQFF.

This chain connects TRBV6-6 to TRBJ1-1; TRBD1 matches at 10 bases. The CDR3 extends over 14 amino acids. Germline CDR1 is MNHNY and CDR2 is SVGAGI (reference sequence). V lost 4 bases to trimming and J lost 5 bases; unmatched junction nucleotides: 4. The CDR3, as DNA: TGTGCCAGCAGTTCCCCGGGACAGGGGACTGAAGCTTTCTTT. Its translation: CASSSPGQGTEAFF.

The CDR3 is CASSERQVGWDTQYF. CDR3 DNA: TGCGCCAGCAGTGAACGTCAGGTGGGGTGGGATACGCAGTATTTT. The chain has TRBV10-1 and TRBJ2-3, with D hard to call. The CDR3 totals 15 residues. V lost 3 bases, J lost 6 bases, and 16 bases lay in between. Germline V gene lookup returns CDR1 WNHNN and CDR2 SYGVQD (reference sequence).

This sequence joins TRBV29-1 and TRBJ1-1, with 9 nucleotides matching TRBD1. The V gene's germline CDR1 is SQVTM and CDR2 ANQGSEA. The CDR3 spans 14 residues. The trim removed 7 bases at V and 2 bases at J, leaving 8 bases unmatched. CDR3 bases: TGCAGCGGTTCCTTAACAGGGGGCAACACTGAAGCTTTCTTT. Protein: CSGSLTGGNTEAFF.

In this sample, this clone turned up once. The DNA of the CDR3 is TGTGCCAGCAGCCTCGGGGACGGGGCTGAAGCTTTCTTT. Translating gives CASSLGDGAEAFF. J is TRBJ1-1 and V is TRBV28, with D perhaps matching TRBD1 (5 bases). From germline, CDR1 is MDHEN and CDR2 SYDVKM. V was shortened by 6 bases and J by 6 bases, with 14 bases between the two germline ends. The CDR3 sequence is 13 residues long.

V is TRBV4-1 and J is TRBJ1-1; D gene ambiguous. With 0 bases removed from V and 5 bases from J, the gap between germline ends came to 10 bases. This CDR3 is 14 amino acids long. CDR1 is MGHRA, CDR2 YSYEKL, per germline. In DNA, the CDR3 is TGCGCCAGCAGCCAAGAGACTGCTCGAACTGAAGCTTTCTTT. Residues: CASSQETARTEAFF.

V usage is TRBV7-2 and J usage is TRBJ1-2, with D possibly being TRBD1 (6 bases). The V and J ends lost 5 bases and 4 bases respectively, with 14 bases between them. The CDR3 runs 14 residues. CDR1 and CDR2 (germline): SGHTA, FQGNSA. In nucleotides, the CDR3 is TGTGCCAGCAGCACCCTGGGACACCCCTATGGCTACACCTTC. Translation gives CASSTLGHPYGYTF.